This T cell receptor beta chain appears in the sequencing data of a study of cytomegalovirus exposure and HLA in healthy donors. PCR amplification relied on 60 Vbeta primers (plus 13 Jbeta primers). Using immunoSEQ multiplex PCR, the repertoire was profiled, and TCRdb retains in-frame clones only, with some absent. The repertoire holds around 120,000 clones, with 74% as singletons. About this clone: Its antigen is currently unknown.

Study observations and caveats: Most observed TCR sequences were rare, whereas some public TCRs were detected in many donors. The availability of immune exposure information extended only to CMV serostatus. Later analysis associated a missense DCLRE1C variant with TCR beta V- and J-gene trimming.

V was shortened by 11 bases and J by 1 base, with 15 bases between the two germline ends. The CDR3 length is 14 residues. CDR1 and CDR2 (germline): SNHLY, FYNNEI. The chain uses TRBV2 and TRBJ2-1; D unclear. The sequence was collected from a man in his forties or fifties in good health and CMV-seropositive. Sequencing input: PBMCs. The CDR3 bases are TGTGCCGGGCATCCCGCACGATCCTACAATGAGCAGTTCTTC. As protein: CAGHPARSYNEQFF.